Listed below are T cell receptor beta chains from one sample, sequenced in a study of OX40 agonist ivuxolimab in advanced cancers. The repertoire was sequenced with immunoSEQ multiplex PCR; TCRdb's copy has only in-frame clones and lacks some. Among roughly 63,000 clones, 75% to 90% were seen once, and the ten largest hold 12%. The source was CD4+ or CD8+ T cells sorted from blood, collected in a trial of the OX40 agonist ivuxolimab. The receptors originated from an adult with an advanced solid tumor such as melanoma, head and neck, liver or kidney cancer. Each CDR3 is given with its conserved first and last residue. A D gene is named only where the DNA matches it firmly. Some rows have no size entry. The others give once, few or many, or a class for an expanded clone.

-	-	TRBV29-1	TRBJ2-7	TGCAGCTTCGTGACGGAGAGACCCTACGAGCAGTACTTC	CSFVTERPYEQYF
-	once	TRBV11-3	TRBJ2-7	TGTGCCAGCAGCCTTTACCCTAGCTACGAGCAGTACTTC	CASSLYPSYEQYF
-	-	TRBV10-3	TRBJ1-5	TGTGCCATCAGTGCCGCGACGGACGCTGGTGGGCCCCAGCATTTT	CAISAATDAGGPQHF
-	-	TRBV27	TRBJ1-5	TGTGCCAGCAGTTCTATCCCCCGAGAAAGCAATCAGCCCCAGCATTTT	CASSSIPRESNQPQHF
-	-	TRBV30	TRBJ2-7	TGTGCCTGGAAAGTGGGTGTGGGGGGGCGCGACGAGCAGTACTTC	CAWKVGVGGRDEQYF
-	-	TRBV18	TRBJ1-3	TGTGCCAGCTCACCACTTGAGGACCCATCTGGAAACACCATATATTTT	CASSPLEDPSGNTIYF
-	-	TRBV6-5	TRBJ2-2	TGTGCCAGCAGTTACTCATCGGGATACACCGGGGAGCTGTTTTTT	CASSYSSGYTGELFF
TRBD2	-	TRBV2	TRBJ2-5	TGTGCCAGCGTGTTACGGACTAGCGGGGGCCAAGAGACCCAGTACTTC	CASVLRTSGGQETQYF
TRBD2	-	TRBV29-1	TRBJ2-1	TGCAGCGTTGACGGACTAGCGGGAGGCCCCCCCTCCTACAATGAGCAGTTCTTC	CSVDGLAGGPPSYNEQFF
-	-	TRBV27	TRBJ1-2	TGTGCCAGCAGTTTATCGGGAATCGGGGGCTACACCTTC	CASSLSGIGGYTF
TRBD2	-	TRBV27	TRBJ2-7	TGTGCCAGCAGTTTCCGACTAGCGGGAGGACCCTACGAGCAGTACTTC	CASSFRLAGGPYEQYF
-	once	TRBV11-2	TRBJ2-7	TGTGCCAGCAGCTTGGGCAGCTACGAGCAGTACTTC	CASSLGSYEQYF
TRBD2	-	TRBV5-1	TRBJ2-1	TGCGCCAGCACCGCTGACAGGGAACTAGCGGGGCCCATCAATGAGCAGTTCTTC	CASTADRELAGPINEQFF
-	few	TRBV28	TRBJ2-7	TGTGCCAGCAGTTTGGTCGGACTGAGGGAGCAGTACTTC	CASSLVGLREQYF
-	-	TRBV14	TRBJ2-2	TGTGCCAGCGGTCGGGTTTACGGGGAGCTGTTTTTT	CASGRVYGELFF
-	-	TRBV9	TRBJ1-5	TGTGCCAGCAGCGTAGGGGGAGGGTCAGAACAGCCCCAGCATTTT	CASSVGGGSEQPQHF
-	-	TRBV27	TRBJ2-7	TGTGCCAGCAGTTTATCGGGCGGGGTCCTCCCCTACGAGCAGTACTTC	CASSLSGGVLPYEQYF
-	-	TRBV11-2	TRBJ1-1	TGTGCCAGCAGCCCGAATACACAGGGCTTGAGGGACACTGAAGCTTTCTTT	CASSPNTQGLRDTEAFF
-	-	TRBV4-1	TRBJ1-5	TGCGCCAGCAGCCAAGAACGTTTCGAGCCCCAGCATTTT	CASSQERFEPQHF
-	-	TRBV29-1	TRBJ2-3	TGCAGCGTTGATCCTGGCGGGAGCACAGATACGCAGTATTTT	CSVDPGGSTDTQYF
-	once	TRBV5-1	TRBJ2-2	TGCGCCAGCAGCTTCGTAACCGGGGAGCTGTTTTTT	CASSFVTGELFF
-	-	TRBV9	TRBJ2-7	TGTGCCAGCAGCTCCTGGGATGCCCCCACCTACGAGCAGTACTTC	CASSSWDAPTYEQYF
-	-	TRBV2	TRBJ2-5	TGTGCCAGCAGGGAGAGGGCCCAAGAGACCCAGTACTTC	CASRERAQETQYF
TRBD1	once	TRBV5-1	TRBJ2-2	TGCGCCAGCAGCTTGGGCAGGGGGCCCGGCACCGGGGAGCTGTTTTTT	CASSLGRGPGTGELFF
-	-	TRBV7-6	TRBJ1-2	TGTGCCAGCAGCTTAAACCAGGGTGTTATTGGCTACACCTTC	CASSLNQGVIGYTF
-	-	TRBV13	TRBJ1-1	TGTGCCAGCAGTCAAACAGGGTGGAGGGCTGAAGCTTTCTTT	CASSQTGWRAEAFF
-	-	TRBV6-1	TRBJ1-2	TGTGCCAGCAGTGAACTTGACACCTTTTATGGCTACACCTTC	CASSELDTFYGYTF
TRBD2	-	TRBV5-1	TRBJ2-1	TGCGCCAGCAGCATTAGCGGGAGCTGGGTCAATGAGCAGTTCTTC	CASSISGSWVNEQFF
-	-	TRBV6-1	TRBJ1-1	TGTGCCATAGACCACAGAGAAATGAACACTGAAGCTTTCTTT	CAIDHREMNTEAFF
-	-	TRBV9	TRBJ2-3	TGTGCCAGCAGCGTAGTGGGCCGAAACACAGATACGCAGTATTTT	CASSVVGRNTDTQYF
TRBD1	-	TRBV5-6	TRBJ1-3	TGTGCCAGCAGAGATAACAGGGGGCCGGGAAACACCATATATTTT	CASRDNRGPGNTIYF
-	-	TRBV2	TRBJ2-7	TGTGCCAGCATAACGCGCAGCGAGCAGTACTTC	CASITRSEQYF
-	-	TRBV28	TRBJ2-7	TGTGCCAGCAGTACGAGCGCGAGCTCCTACGAGCAGTACTTC	CASSTSASSYEQYF
-	-	TRBV9	TRBJ1-6	TGTGCCAGCAGCGTAGTGGGGACCAGCCATTCACCCCTCCACTTT	CASSVVGTSHSPLHF
-	-	TRBV6-1	TRBJ1-1	TGTGTGGGAGGGACTGAAGCTTTCTTT	CVGGTEAFF
TRBD1	-	TRBV16	TRBJ1-5	TGTGCCAGCAGCCAATTACCGGGACAGGGAGGTCAGCCCCAGCATTTT	CASSQLPGQGGQPQHF
-	-	TRBV2	TRBJ1-6	TGTGCCAGCAGTGTTTGGCAGACAGGAACACCCCTCCACTTT	CASSVWQTGTPLHF
-	-	TRBV5-5	TRBJ2-1	TGTGCCAGCAGCTTTGCGGGGTATGAGCAGTTCTTC	CASSFAGYEQFF
TRBD2	-	TRBV7-9	TRBJ2-1	TGTGCCAGCAGCACAATAGCGGGGGAGCAATACAATGAGCAGTTCTTC	CASSTIAGEQYNEQFF
TRBD2	once	TRBV27	TRBJ2-1	TGTGCCAGCAGTACAGCTAGCGGGAGGGCTCCTTATGAGCAGTTCTTC	CASSTASGRAPYEQFF
TRBD2	-	TRBV29-1	TRBJ2-7	TGCAGCGTTGCCCGGTGGGTAGCGGGAGTCTACGAGCAGTACTTC	CSVARWVAGVYEQYF
-	-	TRBV5-6	TRBJ2-7	TGTGCCAGCAGCTTGGGGGCAGGCAGGGCCTACGAGCAGTACTTC	CASSLGAGRAYEQYF